The sequence of this T cell receptor (beta chain) was determined in a study of T cell responses to AZD1222 COVID-19 vaccine. Study outcomes and limitations: Possibly, clonal diversity was underestimated; donors were largely white British and included more females. The study sampled repertoires only after the peak T cell response. The breadth and depth of Spike-specific TCRs increased once two AZD1222 doses had been given. Close to half of all spike-specific TCRs reportedly target regions of the variants that are unmutated.

Clones were read by immunoSEQ multiplex PCR, and TCRdb kept only the in-frame ones, dropping some. The data contain 50,000 to 60,000 clones, 80% to 90% of them singletons. Germline CDR1 SGHNT, CDR2 YENEEA. V lost 1 base, J lost 8 bases, and 6 bases lay in between. The CDR3 spans 12 residues. With respect to this clone: Its specificity is not known.

The clonotype comes from an adult in good health. The rearrangement links TRBV11-3 to TRBJ2-1; D gene uncertain. Here the sequenced sample was peripheral blood, taken on day 0 of AZD1222 vaccination. Written as DNA, the CDR3 is TGTGCCAGCAGCTTAGGCCAGGATGAGCAGTTCTTC. Translating gives CASSLGQDEQFF.